This T cell receptor beta chain was identified during a study of identical twins. This CDR3 has 13 residues. Looked up from germline, CDR1 is MGHRA and CDR2 is YSYEKL. V gave up 1 base and J gave up 3 bases, with 7 bases separating them. There are a few counts of this clonotype. Via MiXCR, TCRdb re-called the 5' RACE reads, giving one row per CDR3 protein. The table shows about 1.7 million distinct CDR3 sequences, with roughly a third occurring only once. The chain couples TRBV4-1 to TRBJ2-7; D call uncertain. The receptor was derived from a newborn girl in good health. The sample comprised cord blood. CDR3 DNA sequence: TGCGCCAGCAGCCAAGGACAACACTACGAGCAGTACTTC. Translated: CASSQGQHYEQYF.